This entry lists 27 T cell receptor beta chains sequenced from one sample in a study of control samples from healthy donors and cancer patients. TCRdb's copy holds only in-frame clones and misses some; the assay was immunoSEQ multiplex PCR. The table records 150,000 to 200,000 clones, approximately 86% of them present only once. Sequenced sample: blood. These receptors originate from a man younger than 30 in good health.

This chain joins TRBV3-1 (or the pseudogene TRBV3-2) and TRBJ2-2, with 10 bases aligning to TRBD2. Germline V lookup: CDR1 LGHDT, CDR2 YNNKEL (reference sequence). The CDR3 covers 16 residues. The V and J ends lost 0 bases and 7 bases, in that order; junction bases with no gene match: 5. The CDR3 here is CASSQESLAGDGELFF. CDR3 bases: TGTGCCAGCAGCCAAGAGTCTCTAGCGGGGGACGGGGAGCTGTTTTTT.

The gene calls are TRBV6-4 and TRBJ1-5; D may be TRBD1 (6 bases). Trimming removed 0 bases at V and 2 bases at J, with 14 bases between. CDR3 size: 17 residues. Germline CDR1 and CDR2: MRHNA and SNTAGT. The CDR3 nucleotides read TGTGCCAGCAGTGACTCGAGGGGGGCGCCTGGCAATCAGCCCCAGCATTTT. It encodes CASSDSRGAPGNQPQHF.

The rearrangement links TRBV11-2 to TRBJ2-5, with 7 bases lining up with TRBD1. Trimming at V came to 8 bases and at J to 2 bases, leaving 5 bases not matched to a gene. Germline V lookup: CDR1 SGHAT, CDR2 FQNNGV. This CDR3 has 13 residues. In DNA form, the CDR3 reads TGTGCCAGCGGCCAGGGGGTACAAGAGACCCAGTACTTC. Translating it yields CASGQGVQETQYF.

The gene calls are TRBV2 and TRBJ1-5, with D uncertain. Germline V CDR1 and CDR2: SNHLY, FYNNEI. The CDR3 totals 15 residues. V lost 5 bases and J lost 2, with 13 bases in between. Here the CDR3 DNA reads TGTGCCAGCAGTTATCCCCGACCTGGCAATCAGCCCCAGCATTTT. It translates to CASSYPRPGNQPQHF.

V is TRBV7-2 and J is TRBJ2-5; 7 bases map to TRBD1. With 5 bases clipped from V and 5 bases from J, the junction kept 14 bases outside the gene matches. The CDR3 runs 16 residues. The germline V gene has CDR1 SGHTA and CDR2 FQGNSA. In DNA form, the CDR3 reads TGTGCCAGCAGCCCTCGTCGACAGGGAGCCCGGGAGACCCAGTACTTC. Translated, it gives CASSPRRQGARETQYF.

The chain carries TRBV7-6 and TRBJ1-5; 8 positions match TRBD1. CDR1 is SGHVS, CDR2 FNYEAQ, per germline. Unmatched junction bases numbered 4, after V lost 1 base and J lost 5 bases. This CDR3 has 15 amino acids. CDR3 protein: CASSLGTGSDQPQHF. DNA for the CDR3: TGTGCCAGCAGCTTAGGGACAGGGTCCGATCAGCCCCAGCATTTT.

The chain joins TRBV4-2 to TRBJ2-7; 9 positions agree with TRBD1. CDR1 is LGHNA and CDR2 is YNFKEQ in the germline V gene. The CDR3 spans 11 residues. J was trimmed by 12 bases and V by 4 bases; bases with no gene match: 4. CDR3 nucleotides: TGTGCCAGCAGCCCCGGACAGGGGATGTACTTC. Protein sequence: CASSPGQGMYF.

V is TRBV24-1 and J is TRBJ2-2; 8 positions agree with TRBD1. CDR3 length: 15 residues. V gave up 6 bases and J gave up 4 bases; unmatched junction bases: 6. Germline-derived CDR1 and CDR2 are KGHDR and SFDVKD. The chain's CDR3 is CATSSRGPSTGELFF. The CDR3 nucleotides read TGTGCCACCAGTTCCAGGGGGCCGAGCACCGGGGAGCTGTTTTTT.

V and J are TRBV27 and TRBJ1-6, with a weak D call TRBD1 (5 bases). Between the trimmed V and J ends, which lost 6 bases and 10 bases, there was a span of 22 bases. Germline CDR1 and CDR2: MNHEY and SMNVEV (reference sequence). CDR3 length equals 16 residues. CDR3 sequence: CASSSGTPATISPLHF. The CDR3 coding sequence is TGTGCCAGCAGCTCCGGGACGCCGGCAACCATCTCACCCCTCCACTTT.

The chain combines TRBV28 with TRBJ2-3; TRBD2 aligns across 13 bases. CDR3 length equals 16 residues. V dropped 6 bases and J dropped 4; count of bases not matched to a gene: 7. The germline CDR1 and CDR2 sequences are MDHEN and SYDVKM. In DNA, the CDR3 is TGTGCCAGCAGGGTATTTACTAGCGGGGGGGCAGATACGCAGTATTTT. Protein: CASRVFTSGGADTQYF.

This chain uses TRBV5-1 with TRBJ1-2; weak D call: TRBD1 (6 bases). The CDR3 is 15 amino acids. Between the trimmed V and J ends, which lost 0 bases and 0 bases, there was a span of 9 bases. Germline V gives CDR1 SGHRS, CDR2 YFSETQ. The CDR3 DNA follows: TGCGCCAGCAGCTTGGATCGGGGGCCTAACTATGGCTACACCTTC. It yields the protein CASSLDRGPNYGYTF.

J is TRBJ2-7 and V is TRBV7-9; D may be TRBD2 (5 bases). Deletions cut 5 bases from V and 5 bases from J, with 13 bases between. Germline lookup yields CDR1 SEHNR and CDR2 FQNEAQ (reference sequence). This CDR3 has 13 amino acids. The CDR3 sequence is CASSPPSADEQYF. DNA of the CDR3: TGTGCCAGCAGCCCCCCCTCAGCGGACGAGCAGTACTTC. Complete variable domain (other parts from reference TRBV7-9 and TRBJ2-7): DTGVSQNPRHKITKRGQNVTFRCDPISEHNRLYWYRQTLGQGPEFLTYFQNEAQLEKSRLLSDRFSAERPKGSFSTLEIQRTEQGDSAMYLCASSPPSADEQYFGPGTRLTVT.

The chain recombines TRBV19 with TRBJ2-1; D unresolved. The V and J ends lost 3 bases and 6 bases respectively, with 12 bases between them. The CDR3 is 14 residues long. In germline, CDR1 is LNHDA, CDR2 SQIVND (reference sequence). The CDR3 loop is CASSISQVGNEQFF. Written as DNA, the CDR3 is TGTGCCAGTAGTATCTCCCAGGTTGGCAATGAGCAGTTCTTC.

The chain recombines TRBV6-5 with TRBJ2-5; the D gene is possibly TRBD1 (6 bases). Deletions cut 5 bases from V and 0 bases from J, with 7 bases between. Germline CDR1 reads MNHEY; CDR2 reads SVGAGI. This CDR3 region has 13 residues. This CDR3 is CASSTGYQETQYF. The CDR3, as DNA: TGTGCCAGCAGTACAGGGTACCAAGAGACCCAGTACTTC.

This sequence joins TRBV4-3 and TRBJ2-7; TRBD2 aligns across 12 bases. This CDR3 spans 15 amino acids. The V gene end was trimmed by 1 base and the J gene end by 7 bases; junction bases not matched to a gene: 5. The V gene's germline CDR1 is LGHNA and CDR2 YSLEER. In nucleotides, the CDR3 is TGCGCCAGCAGCCAAGGGACTAGCGGGGCCAGGGAGCAGTACTTC. Protein sequence: CASSQGTSGAREQYF.

The V gene is TRBV28, the J gene TRBJ1-4, with 7 positions matching TRBD1. Trimming removed 8 bases from V and 7 bases from J; junction bases left unmatched: 13. The CDR3 runs 15 residues. CDR1 is MDHEN and CDR2 is SYDVKM in the germline V gene. CDR3 protein: CASGSSTGSFEKLFF. CDR3 coding DNA: TGTGCCAGCGGATCCTCGACAGGGTCTTTTGAAAAACTGTTTTTT.

The chain employs TRBV14 and TRBJ2-3; D unresolved. Trimming took 3 bases from V and 4 from J, leaving 11 bases between them. Germline assignment: CDR1 SGHDN and CDR2 FVKESK. The CDR3 totals 14 residues. CDR3 amino acids: CASSHGPQSDTQYF. In nucleotides, the CDR3 is TGTGCCAGCAGCCACGGACCCCAGTCAGATACGCAGTATTTT.

In its sample, this clone was seen a few times. The gene calls are TRBV4-3 and TRBJ1-2; D uncertain. Germline CDR1 reads LGHNA; CDR2 reads YSLEER. V lost 1 base and J 4 bases, leaving 10 bases between the germline ends. This CDR3 contains 14 residues. The CDR3 region has the DNA TGCGCCAGCAGCCAAGGGAGAGGCCTCTATGGCTACACCTTC. Its translation is CASSQGRGLYGYTF.

The chain joins TRBV6-5 to TRBJ2-7; 8 bases are shared with TRBD2. The junction had 7 bases not matched to a gene; V was cut back by 6 bases and J by 3 bases. The CDR3 contains 14 residues. Germline CDR1 MNHEY, CDR2 SVGAGI. This CDR3 is CASSRGGWDYEQYF. Here the CDR3 DNA reads TGTGCCAGCAGCCGCGGGGGGTGGGACTACGAGCAGTACTTC.

This clone occurred once. V and J are TRBV9 and TRBJ2-3; D unresolved. Trimming took off 0 bases at V and 0 bases at J, with 11 bases between the two ends. CDR3 length: 16 amino acids. The germline CDR1 and CDR2 sequences are SGDLS and YYNGEE. Here the CDR3 reads CASSVGNWGSTDTQYF. DNA of the CDR3: TGTGCCAGCAGCGTAGGGAACTGGGGTAGCACAGATACGCAGTATTTT.

This chain links TRBV28 with TRBJ2-7; no firm D call. CDR3 length: 13 residues. Per the germline V gene, CDR1 is MDHEN and CDR2 is SYDVKM. V was clipped by 3 bases and J by 5 bases, with 11 bases between them. CDR3 DNA sequence: TGTGCCAGCAGTTTGAACACAAACCACGAGCAGTACTTC. Translated: CASSLNTNHEQYF.

The chain links TRBV7-9 to TRBJ2-7; 8 nucleotides match TRBD1. CDR3 length equals 15 residues. Germline CDR1 SEHNR, CDR2 FQNEAQ (reference sequence). The V segment lost 5 bases and the J segment 7 bases; nucleotides outside the gene matches: 13. CDR3: CASSLTGQGTLEQYF. In nucleotides, the CDR3 is TGTGCCAGCAGCCTAACCGGACAGGGAACACTAGAGCAGTACTTC.

J is TRBJ2-4 and V is TRBV3-1 (or the pseudogene TRBV3-2), with 8 bases that match TRBD2. This CDR3 contains 16 residues. The V and J ends lost 4 bases and 6 bases, in that order; junction bases with no gene match: 11. CDR1 is LGHDT and CDR2 is YNNKEL in the germline V gene (reference sequence). The CDR3 DNA reads TGTGCCAGCAGCCCAGACGGGGGGGGCGGCGGAAACATTCAGTACTTC. It yields the protein CASSPDGGGGGNIQYF.

The V call is TRBV28, the J call TRBJ1-1; tentatively, D is TRBD1 (6 bases). This CDR3 region has 13 residues. CDR1 and CDR2 (germline): MDHEN, SYDVKM. V was pared by 10 bases and J by 5 bases, with 17 bases between. CDR3 DNA sequence: TGTGCCACCTCCCAGGGGTGGGGAACTGAAGCTTTCTTT. It is translated as CATSQGWGTEAFF.

The chain joins TRBV6-5 to TRBJ1-6; TRBD1 might be the D (5 bases). Germline V gene data show CDR1 as MNHEY and CDR2 as SVGAGI. Deletions cut 7 bases from V and 6 bases from J, with 16 bases between. The CDR3 has 15 residues. CDR3 protein: CASTLGGESNSPLHF. Written as DNA, the CDR3 is TGTGCCAGCACCCTCGGGGGGGAGAGTAATTCACCCCTCCACTTT.

The chain recombines TRBV7-9 with TRBJ1-1, with D possibly being TRBD1 (5 bases). CDR1 is SEHNR and CDR2 is FQNEAQ in the germline V gene (reference sequence). This CDR3 has 11 amino acids. Trimming cost V 10 bases and J 5 bases, with 11 bases left between them. The CDR3 sequence: CATGRGTEAFF. The DNA for the CDR3 is TGTGCCACAGGGAGGGGTACTGAAGCTTTCTTT.

J is TRBJ2-7 and V is TRBV10-3; the match to TRBD1 covers 9 bases. This CDR3 region has 15 residues. The V gene's germline CDR1 is ENHRY and CDR2 SYGVKD. The V and J ends lost 10 bases and 2 bases, in that order; junction bases with no gene match: 12. As DNA, the CDR3 is TGTGCCACTCAGCCTACCGGGACAGGGACCTACGAGCAGTACTTC. It specifies CATQPTGTGTYEQYF.